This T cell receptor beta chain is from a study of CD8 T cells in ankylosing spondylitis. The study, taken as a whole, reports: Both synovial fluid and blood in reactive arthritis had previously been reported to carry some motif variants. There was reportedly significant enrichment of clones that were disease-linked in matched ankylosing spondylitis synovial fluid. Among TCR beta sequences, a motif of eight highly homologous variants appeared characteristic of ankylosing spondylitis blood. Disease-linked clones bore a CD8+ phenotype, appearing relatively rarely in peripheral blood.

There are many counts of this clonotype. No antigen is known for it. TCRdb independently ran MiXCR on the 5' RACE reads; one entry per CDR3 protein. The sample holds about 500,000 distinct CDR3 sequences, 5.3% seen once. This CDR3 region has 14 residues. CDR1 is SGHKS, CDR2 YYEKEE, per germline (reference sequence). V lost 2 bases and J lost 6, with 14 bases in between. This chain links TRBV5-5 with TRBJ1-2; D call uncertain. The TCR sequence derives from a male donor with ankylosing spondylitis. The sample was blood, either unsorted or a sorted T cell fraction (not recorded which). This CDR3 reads CASSLNRGLDGYTF. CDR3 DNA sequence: TGTGCCAGCAGCTTAAATAGAGGGTTGGATGGCTACACCTTC.